The 5 T cell receptor beta chains listed next were all sequenced from one sample in a study of shared clonotypes between healthy human individuals. Sequenced by immunoSEQ multiplex PCR; TCRdb stores in-frame clones only, minus some. Among some 2,500,000 clones listed, approximately 90% were seen once. Material: naive CD4+ T cells from PBMCs. Indicated subset: CD45RA+ positively selected. These receptors were taken from a man younger than 30 in good health. Some clones in this sample may be carry-over from other donors' samples.

The rearrangement uses TRBV29-1 and TRBJ2-7, with 8 bases identical to TRBD1. V shed 7 bases, J shed 5 bases, and the junction held 7 bases outside the gene matches. CDR3 length: 12 amino acids. CDR1 SQVTM and CDR2 ANQGSEA come from the germline V gene. CDR3: CSAGTGDNEQYF. The DNA of the CDR3 is TGCAGCGCTGGGACAGGAGACAACGAGCAGTACTTC.

The chain joins TRBV2 to TRBJ1-3, with D possibly matching TRBD1 (5 bases). Germline assignment: CDR1 SNHLY and CDR2 FYNNEI. This CDR3 spans 14 amino acids. Trimming shortened V by 4 bases and J by 4 bases, and 11 bases separated the two germline ends. CDR3 nucleotides: TGTGCCAGCAGTGCCAGGGCGAGAGGAAACACCATATATTTT. Translation gives CASSARARGNTIYF.

V usage is TRBV7-9 and J usage is TRBJ2-7; possibly TRBD1 or TRBD2 for D (6 bases each). Trimming stripped 5 bases from V and 7 bases from J, with 18 bases between. Per the germline V gene, CDR1 is SEHNR and CDR2 is FQNEAQ (reference sequence). The CDR3 extends over 14 amino acids. The CDR3 loop is CASSVGTRGGEQYF. In DNA, the CDR3 is TGTGCCAGCAGCGTAGGGACTCGAGGGGGGGAGCAGTACTTC.

This clone appeared a single time. The chain carries TRBV7-3 and TRBJ2-3, with 7 positions matching TRBD2. The CDR3 is 15 amino acids. Germline V gives CDR1 SGHTA, CDR2 FQGTGA. Trimming at V came to 5 bases and at J to 6 bases, leaving 11 bases not matched to a gene. The CDR3 protein is CASSVRLAPGDTQYF. CDR3 sequence (DNA): TGTGCCAGCAGCGTTCGACTAGCCCCGGGGGATACGCAGTATTTT.

The rearrangement joins TRBV7-3 to TRBJ2-3; D is ambiguous. CDR1 is SGHTA and CDR2 is FQGTGA in the germline V gene. Trimming shortened V by 5 bases and J by 2 bases, and 14 bases separated the two germline ends. The CDR3 extends over 15 amino acids. The CDR3 is CASSLNAVSTDTQYF. CDR3 nucleotides: TGTGCCAGCAGCCTGAACGCGGTTTCCACAGATACGCAGTATTTT.